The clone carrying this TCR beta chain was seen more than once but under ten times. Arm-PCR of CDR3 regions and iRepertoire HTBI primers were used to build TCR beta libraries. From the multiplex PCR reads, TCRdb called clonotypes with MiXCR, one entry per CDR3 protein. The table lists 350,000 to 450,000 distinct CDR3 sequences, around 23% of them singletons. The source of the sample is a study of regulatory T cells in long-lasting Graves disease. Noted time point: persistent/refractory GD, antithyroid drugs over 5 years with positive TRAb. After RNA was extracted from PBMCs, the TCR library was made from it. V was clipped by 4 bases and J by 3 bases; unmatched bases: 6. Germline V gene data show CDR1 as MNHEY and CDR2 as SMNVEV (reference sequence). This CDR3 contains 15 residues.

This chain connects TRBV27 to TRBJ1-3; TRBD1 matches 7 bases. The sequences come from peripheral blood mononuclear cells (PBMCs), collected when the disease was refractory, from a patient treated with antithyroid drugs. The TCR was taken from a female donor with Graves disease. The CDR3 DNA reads TGTGCCAGCAGTTCCGACAGGGCGGGTGGAAACACCATATATTTT. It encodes CASSSDRAGGNTIYF.